The source of this TCR beta chain is a study of identical twins. This clonotype was picked up a small number of times. Its antigen is not known. One entry per CDR3 protein, called by TCRdb with MiXCR from the 5' RACE reads. The data show 240,000 or so distinct CDR3 sequences, 10% to 13% seen once. The CDR3 totals 15 residues. J lost 7 bases, V lost 0 bases, and 3 bases had no gene match. Germline V gives CDR1 SGDLS, CDR2 YYNGEE. Study-level results: Whereas memory repertoires showed no such difference, abundant cord blood beta clonotypes carried fewer insertions. Beta out-of-frame twin sharing showed a weaker excess. Zero-insertion results could be subject to partial confounding by invariant MAIT and iNKT cells.

Source material: memory T cells sorted from blood. V and J are TRBV9 and TRBJ2-1; 11 nucleotides align to TRBD2. The sequence was collected from a man between 45 and 60 years old in good health. The CDR3 protein is CASSVGSSGGNEQFF. CDR3 sequence (DNA): TGTGCCAGCAGCGTAGGGTCTAGCGGGGGGAATGAGCAGTTCTTC.